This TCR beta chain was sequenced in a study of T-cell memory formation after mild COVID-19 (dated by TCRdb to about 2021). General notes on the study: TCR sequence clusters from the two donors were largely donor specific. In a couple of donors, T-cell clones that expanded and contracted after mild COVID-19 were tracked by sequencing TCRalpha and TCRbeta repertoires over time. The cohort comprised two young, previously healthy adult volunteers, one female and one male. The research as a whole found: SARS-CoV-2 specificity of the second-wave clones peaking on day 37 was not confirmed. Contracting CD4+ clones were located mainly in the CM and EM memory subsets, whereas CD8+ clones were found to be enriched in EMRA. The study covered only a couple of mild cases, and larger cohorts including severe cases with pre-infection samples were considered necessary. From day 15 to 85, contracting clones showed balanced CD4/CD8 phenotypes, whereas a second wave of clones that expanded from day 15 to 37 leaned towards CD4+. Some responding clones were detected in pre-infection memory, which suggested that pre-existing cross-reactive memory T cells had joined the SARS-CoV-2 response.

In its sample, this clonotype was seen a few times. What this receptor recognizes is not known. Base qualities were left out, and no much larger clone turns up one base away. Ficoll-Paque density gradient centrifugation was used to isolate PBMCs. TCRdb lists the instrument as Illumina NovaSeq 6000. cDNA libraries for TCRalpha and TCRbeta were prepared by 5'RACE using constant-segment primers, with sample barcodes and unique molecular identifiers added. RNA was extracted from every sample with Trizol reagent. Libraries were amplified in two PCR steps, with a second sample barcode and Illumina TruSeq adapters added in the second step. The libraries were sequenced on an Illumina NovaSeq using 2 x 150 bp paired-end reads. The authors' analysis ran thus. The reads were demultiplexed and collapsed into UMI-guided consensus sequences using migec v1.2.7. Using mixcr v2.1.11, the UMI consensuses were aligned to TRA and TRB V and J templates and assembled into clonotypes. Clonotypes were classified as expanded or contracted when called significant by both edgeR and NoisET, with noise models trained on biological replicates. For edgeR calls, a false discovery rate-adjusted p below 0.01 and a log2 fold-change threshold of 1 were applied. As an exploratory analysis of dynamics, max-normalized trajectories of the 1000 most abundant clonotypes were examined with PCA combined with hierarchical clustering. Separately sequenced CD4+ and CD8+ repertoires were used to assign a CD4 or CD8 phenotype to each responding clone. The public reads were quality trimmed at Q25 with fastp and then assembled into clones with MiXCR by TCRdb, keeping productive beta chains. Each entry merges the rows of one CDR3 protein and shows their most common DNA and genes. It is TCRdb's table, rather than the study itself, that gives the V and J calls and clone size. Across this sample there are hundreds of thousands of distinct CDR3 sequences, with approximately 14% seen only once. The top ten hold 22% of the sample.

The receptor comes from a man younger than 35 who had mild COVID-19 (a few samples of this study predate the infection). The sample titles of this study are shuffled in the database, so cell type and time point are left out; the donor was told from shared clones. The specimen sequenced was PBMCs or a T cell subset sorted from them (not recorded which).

The DNA reads as follows: TGCAGTGCTAGACTAGCGGGGCTTAGCTCCTACAATGAGCAGTTCTTC. Its protein reads: CSARLAGLSSYNEQFF. The chain is encoded by TRBV20-1 joined to TRBJ2-1; TRBD2 agrees with 9 junctional bases. V has 2 bases trimmed and J has 0 bases trimmed; junction bases matching no gene number 5. Inclusive of the bounding cysteine and phenylalanine, the CDR3 is 16 residues long. Of the read, only the CDR3 DNA is kept; its 48 bases are in frame from base 1. The germline V gene (reference sequence) sets CDR1 to DFQATT and CDR2 to SNEGSKA.